This T cell receptor beta chain emerged from a study of T-cell memory formation after mild COVID-19. Across the study: The TCR clusters were mostly specific to one donor. Overall study findings and caveats: Nothing confirmed that second-wave clones peaking on day 37 were specific for SARS-CoV-2. Contracting CD4+ clones lay largely in CM and EM, with CD8+ ones residing in EMRA.

As to this clonotype: Antigen unknown.

The CDR3 extends over 16 amino acids. V was clipped by 8 bases and J by 5 bases; unmatched bases: 13. Looked up from germline, CDR1 is MNHEY and CDR2 is SVGEGT. A single record per CDR3 protein comes from TCRdb applying MiXCR to the 5' RACE reads. Seen here are roughly 130,000 distinct CDR3 sequences, less than 6.5% observed once, and the top ten hold over 2%. This TCR came from an adult woman who had mild COVID-19 (a few samples of this study predate the infection). Cell type and time point are not known. This chain connects TRBV6-2 or TRBV6-3 to TRBJ2-1, with 9 bases identical to TRBD1. Sequenced input: PBMCs or a T cell subset sorted from them (not recorded which). The CDR3, as DNA: TGTGCCAGCTGGGGATTGGGACAGGGTCGAAACAATGAGCAGTTCTTC. Encoded protein: CASWGLGQGRNNEQFF.